What follows are 23 T cell receptor beta chains derived from one specimen sequenced in a study of CD8+ T cells in alopecia areata. Sorting relied on CD4, CD8alpha, NKG2D, NKG2ACE and other markers applied to pooled cutaneous lymph node cells. RNA extraction and reverse transcription yielded cDNA as sequencing template. TCRdb's table, derived via immunoSEQ multiplex PCR, lists solely in-frame clones and lacks some. The specimen has more than 250,000 clones, none found just once. The material sequenced was CD4+ T cells sorted from a lymph node. The receptors derive from a C3H/HeJ mouse with alopecia areata. The strain is characterized by the MHC haplotype H2-k.

A note on this clone: The gene names here belong to mouse. Read data end 4 residues before the CDR3 end; the end is taken from the germline J gene. The chain carries TRBV19 and TRBJ2-3; 8 positions agree with TRBD2. Germline V gene data show CDR1 as FNHDT and CDR2 as SITEND (reference sequence). This CDR3 is 15 amino acids long. The V gene end was trimmed by 6 bases and the J gene end by 2 bases; junction bases not matched to a gene: 8. This CDR3 reads CASTSGGRDAETLYF. The sequenced part of the CDR3 DNA is TGTGCCAGCACTTCGGGGGGGCGCGATGCAGAA. Combining the CDR3 with reference TRBV19 and TRBJ2-3 gives the whole variable domain GGIITQTPKFLIGQEGQKLTLKCQQNFNHDTMYWYRQDSGKGLRLIYYSITENDLQKGDLSEGYDASREKKSSFSLTVTSAQKNEMAVFLCASTSGGRDAETLYFGSGTRLTVL.

Of note for this clone: Here the gene names and germline are mouse. The DNA ends 3 residues before the CDR3 does, and the rest of the CDR3 is filled in from the germline J gene. J is TRBJ1-6 and V is TRBV5; TRBD1 is a possible D gene (6 bases). TRBJ1-6 is noted as an ORF with a role that remains uncertain. This CDR3 spans 17 amino acids. Trimming took off 0 bases at V and 1 base at J, with 10 bases between the two ends. In germline, CDR1 is LGHNA, CDR2 YNLKQL (reference sequence). Incomplete CDR3 DNA: TGTGCCAGCAGCCAAGATGGGGACAAATCCTATAATTCGCCC. Translating it yields CASSQDGDKSYNSP. The whole CDR3 sequence reads CASSQDGDKSYNSPLYF.

Many counts were recorded for this clone. The gene symbols are mouse symbols. The read falls 4 residues short of the CDR3 end, and the missing part is taken from the germline J gene. V gene TRBV14 combines with J gene TRBJ2-2, with a tentative D call TRBD1 (6 bases). Germline-derived CDR1 and CDR2 are SGHDT and FRDEAV. The CDR3 has 15 residues. V lost 6 bases to trimming and J lost 1 base, with 13 bases between them. This CDR3 reads CASTLTGQNTGQLYF. CDR3 DNA, as far as it was read: TGTGCCAGCACCTTGACGGGACAAAACACCGGG.

Concerning this clone: Any gene name here is a mouse gene name. The read terminates 4 residues before the CDR3 end, so the remaining end is supplied by the germline J gene. V and J are TRBV19 and TRBJ2-1, with 9 bases identical to TRBD2. The CDR3 extends over 14 amino acids. The germline V gene has CDR1 FNHDT and CDR2 SITEND (reference sequence). The CDR3 spells CASSKTGGGAEQFF. The covered CDR3 bases are TGTGCCAGCAGTAAGACTGGGGGTGGGGCT.

This clone has just a few counts. The genes are named according to mouse. Other nucleotide sequences in the sample specify the same CDR3. The chain's CDR3 is CAWSLWGGNYAEQFF. The sequenced CDR3 bases are TGTGCCTGGAGTCTATGGGGGGGGAACTATGCT. This sequence joins TRBV31 and TRBJ2-1; 8 bases align to TRBD2. The read finishes 4 residues shy of the CDR3 end, and the germline J gene is used to complete it. Per the germline V gene, CDR1 is GKSSPN and CDR2 is SITVG. J gave up 1 base and V 0 bases, and 2 bases lay outside the gene matches. The CDR3 runs to 15 residues.

In this sample, this clone turned up a few times. The gene symbols are mouse symbols. Sequencing ends 4 residues short of the CDR3 end; the germline J gene provides the rest. The chain couples TRBV19 to TRBJ1-1, with D unresolved. Trimming pared 1 base from V and 1 base from J, leaving 5 bases between. Germline-derived CDR1 and CDR2 are FNHDT and SITEND (reference sequence). The CDR3 extends over 13 amino acids. The CDR3 spells CASSIHKNTEVFF. CDR3 DNA (partial): TGTGCCAGCAGTATACACAAAAACACA.

As concerns this clone: Here the gene names and germline are mouse. The CDR3 is cut off 4 residues early in the read; its end comes from the germline J gene. The chain has TRBV13-2 and TRBJ2-1; 8 bases match TRBD2. The CDR3 covers 16 residues. CDR1 is NNHNN, CDR2 SYGAGS, per germline (reference sequence). Partial CDR3 DNA: TGTGCCAGCGGTGATGAGGTGTACTGGGGGAGGGCT. Amino acids: CASGDEVYWGRA. In full, the CDR3 is CASGDEVYWGRAEQFF.

In its sample, this clone was seen many times. Gene names denote mouse genes. The DNA ends 3 residues before the CDR3 does, and the rest of the CDR3 is filled in from the germline J gene. This chain connects TRBV1 to TRBJ1-6; D not certain. TRBJ1-6 is recorded as an ORF, its role being uncertain. The V gene's germline CDR1 is NSQYPW and CDR2 LRSPGD (reference sequence). V lost 3 bases and J lost 3, with 6 bases in between. The CDR3 spans 14 residues. Incomplete CDR3 DNA: TGCACCTGCAGTGCGCAAAACTATAATTCGCCC. Translated: CTCSAQNYNSP. The complete CDR3 reads CTCSAQNYNSPLYF.

On this clone: Gene names and germline match the mouse. The sequenced part of the CDR3 DNA is TGTGCCAGCAGTGATTCGGGACTGGGCTATGCT. Translation gives CASSDSGLGYA. The whole CDR3 sequence reads CASSDSGLGYAEQFF. This rearrangement joins TRBV13-3 to TRBJ2-1; 9 bases align to TRBD2. The read is 4 residues too short to cover the CDR3 end, so that end is filled in from the germline J gene. The CDR3 has 15 amino acids. The V and J ends lost 1 base and 3 bases, in that order; junction bases with no gene match: 2. The germline V gene encodes CDR1 NNHDY and CDR2 SYVADS.

Remarks on this clone: The gene names given are mouse names. The read stops 4 residues short of the end of the CDR3; the missing end is completed from the germline J gene. The rearrangement joins TRBV14 to TRBJ2-3; D unresolved. V was clipped by 1 base and J by 0 bases, with 6 bases between them. The germline gives CDR1 SGHDT, CDR2 FRDEAV. CDR3 length: 14 amino acids. Partial CDR3 DNA: TGTGCCAGCAGTTTCACACCAAGTGCAGAA. Protein product: CASSFTPSAE. The full CDR3 protein reads CASSFTPSAETLYF.

This clone was seen more than once but under ten times. Gene names and germline match the mouse. The read gets to within 4 residues of the CDR3 end, and the germline J gene fills in the rest. The chain is built from TRBV19 and TRBJ2-7; 10 positions match TRBD2. Germline V lookup: CDR1 FNHDT, CDR2 SITEND (reference sequence). V was pared by 4 bases and J by 0 bases, with 1 base of the junction left unmatched. This CDR3 is built from 14 residues. The sequenced part of the CDR3 DNA is TGTGCCAGCAGTGGACTGGGGGACTCCTAT. Translating it yields CASSGLGDSY. The CDR3, in full, reads CASSGLGDSYEQYF.

A word on this clone: Genes and germline are mouse. The read gets to within 4 residues of the CDR3 end, and the germline J gene fills in the rest. V usage is TRBV5 and J usage is TRBJ1-4; D perhaps matches TRBD1 (5 bases). CDR1 is LGHNA and CDR2 is YNLKQL in the germline V gene (reference sequence). The CDR3 loop spans 13 amino acids. Incomplete CDR3 DNA: TGTGCCAGCAGCCAAATGGGGGGCGAA. Protein product: CASSQMGGE. The entire CDR3 sequence reads CASSQMGGERLFF.

About this clone itself: Mouse names are used for the genes. The read ends 4 residues shy of where the CDR3 ends; the end is completed using the germline J gene. The chain links TRBV12-1 to TRBJ1-2, with no clear D. Germline V gene data show CDR1 as SGHSN and CDR2 as HYEKVE. With 0 bases removed from V and 0 bases from J, the gap between germline ends came to 7 bases. The CDR3 is made up of 14 amino acids. The covered CDR3 bases are TGTGCCAGCTCTCTCGACATTGCAAACTCC. It yields the protein CASSLDIANS. The whole CDR3 sequence reads CASSLDIANSDYTF.

In regard to this clone: Mouse gene names apply. Sequencing ends 4 residues short of the CDR3 end; the germline J gene provides the rest. This chain links TRBV5 with TRBJ2-2, with 7 bases that match TRBD1. The CDR3 covers 12 residues. The germline V gene encodes CDR1 LGHNA and CDR2 YNLKQL (reference sequence). The sequenced CDR3 bases are TGTGCCAGCAGCCGACAGGGCGGG. Translation: CASSRQGG. The CDR3 reads in full as CASSRQGGQLYF.

Turning to this clone: The genes and germline here are from mouse. The read halts 4 residues ahead of the CDR3 end, with the missing end drawn from the germline J gene. The J gene is TRBJ2-5, the V gene TRBV12-2, with TRBD2 matching 7 bases. V shed 0 bases, J shed 0 bases, and the junction held 2 bases outside the gene matches. The CDR3 contains 15 residues. Germline loops: CDR1 SGHLS, CDR2 HYDKME. The part of the CDR3 DNA that was read is TGTGCCAGCTCTCTCGATGGGGGGAACCAAGAC. Protein product: CASSLDGGNQD. The entire CDR3 sequence reads CASSLDGGNQDTQYF.

For this clone: The listed genes are named as in mouse. The read finishes 4 residues shy of the CDR3 end, and the germline J gene is used to complete it. The sample carries other DNA sequences with the same CDR3. The chain joins TRBV5 to TRBJ2-7; 7 nucleotides align to TRBD2. The CDR3 runs 13 residues. The germline gives CDR1 LGHNA, CDR2 YNLKQL (reference sequence). CDR3 loop: CASSQEGGYEQYF. The sequenced part of the CDR3 DNA is TGTGCCAGCAGCCAAGAGGGGGGGTAT.

With respect to this clone: Gene names refer to mouse genes. Read coverage stops 4 residues before the CDR3 terminus; the germline J gene supplies the remainder. V usage is TRBV5 and J usage is TRBJ2-7, with D maybe TRBD1 (5 bases). The V and J ends lost 1 base and 2 bases respectively, with 6 bases between them. CDR3 length: 13 residues. Germline assignment: CDR1 LGHNA and CDR2 YNLKQL (reference sequence). The CDR3 bases that were read are TGTGCCAGCAGCCAAGGACAGCCCTAT. This translates into CASSQGQPY. The CDR3, in full, reads CASSQGQPYEQYF.

As regards this clone: Genes here carry mouse names. The read halts 4 residues ahead of the CDR3 end, with the missing end drawn from the germline J gene. This sample also contains other DNA sequences that code for the same CDR3. The chain couples TRBV13-2 to TRBJ2-1; D perhaps matches TRBD2 (7 bases). CDR1 NNHNN and CDR2 SYGAGS come from the germline V gene (reference sequence). V shed 2 bases and J shed 3 bases, with 9 bases lying between them. The CDR3 covers 14 residues. The sequenced part of the CDR3 DNA is TGTGCCAGCGGTGAAGGGGGGGTCTATGCT. Its protein product is CASGEGGVYA. The CDR3 as a whole reads CASGEGGVYAEQFF.

This clone came up a few times. A much bigger clone sits one base away, suggesting this may be a read error. Genes and germline come from the mouse. The missing CDR3 end, 4 residues past where the read stops, is filled in from the germline J gene. At the DNA level, this CDR3 is encoded by other sequences in the same sample as well. The V gene is TRBV13-2, the J gene TRBJ2-5; 8 bases match TRBD2. Trimming took 2 bases from V and 1 from J; bases not matched to a gene: 0. The germline V gene has CDR1 NNHNN and CDR2 SYGAGS (reference sequence). CDR3 length: 14 amino acids. The DNA read from the CDR3 is TGTGCCAGCGGTGACTGGGGGGACCAAGAC. Translation: CASGDWGDQD. The complete CDR3 reads CASGDWGDQDTQYF.

This clone was found a few times. The gene symbols are mouse symbols. The read falls 4 residues short of the CDR3 end, and the missing part is taken from the germline J gene. The V gene is TRBV5, the J gene TRBJ2-2; 9 nucleotides line up with TRBD2. The junction had 2 bases not matched to a gene; V was cut back by 0 bases and J by 0 bases. Germline CDR1 is LGHNA and CDR2 is YNLKQL (reference sequence). The length of the CDR3 is 17 residues. The part of the CDR3 DNA that was read is TGTGCCAGCAGCCAAGACGGGACTGGGACAAACACCGGG. Protein sequence: CASSQDGTGTNTG. The whole CDR3 is CASSQDGTGTNTGQLYF.

This clone appeared a few times. A much bigger clone sits one base away, suggesting this may be a read error. Gene names are mouse gene names. The read ends 4 residues shy of where the CDR3 ends; the end is completed using the germline J gene. The rearrangement joins TRBV13-1 to TRBJ1-1; 7 positions match TRBD1. Germline-derived CDR1 and CDR2 are NSHNY and SYGAGN. The CDR3 is made up of 12 amino acids. CDR3 bases read: TGTGCCAGCAGTGCGGGACAGACA. Residues: CASSAGQT. The full CDR3 protein is CASSAGQTEVFF.

Remarks on this clone: All gene names here are mouse names. With the read ending 4 residues before the CDR3 end, the germline J gene is used to fill in that end. In the same sample, other DNA sequences code for this CDR3. This rearrangement joins TRBV13-1 to TRBJ2-7; D may be TRBD1 (6 bases). The V gene's germline CDR1 is NSHNY and CDR2 SYGAGN. The CDR3 consists of 14 residues. CDR3 in amino acids: CASSDVTGPYEQYF. The sequenced CDR3 bases are TGTGCCAGCAGTGATGTCACAGGGCCTTAT.

This clone has more than one count but fewer than ten. The gene names here belong to mouse. From the germline J gene comes the end of the CDR3, since the read stops 4 residues before it. V and J are TRBV29 and TRBJ2-4, with 7 bases matching TRBD1. Germline assignment: CDR1 MSHET and CDR2 SYDVDS. There are 13 residues in the CDR3. The covered CDR3 bases are TGTGCTAGCAGTTTGGGACAGAAAAAC. Encoded protein: CASSLGQKN. Given in full, the CDR3 is CASSLGQKNTLYF.